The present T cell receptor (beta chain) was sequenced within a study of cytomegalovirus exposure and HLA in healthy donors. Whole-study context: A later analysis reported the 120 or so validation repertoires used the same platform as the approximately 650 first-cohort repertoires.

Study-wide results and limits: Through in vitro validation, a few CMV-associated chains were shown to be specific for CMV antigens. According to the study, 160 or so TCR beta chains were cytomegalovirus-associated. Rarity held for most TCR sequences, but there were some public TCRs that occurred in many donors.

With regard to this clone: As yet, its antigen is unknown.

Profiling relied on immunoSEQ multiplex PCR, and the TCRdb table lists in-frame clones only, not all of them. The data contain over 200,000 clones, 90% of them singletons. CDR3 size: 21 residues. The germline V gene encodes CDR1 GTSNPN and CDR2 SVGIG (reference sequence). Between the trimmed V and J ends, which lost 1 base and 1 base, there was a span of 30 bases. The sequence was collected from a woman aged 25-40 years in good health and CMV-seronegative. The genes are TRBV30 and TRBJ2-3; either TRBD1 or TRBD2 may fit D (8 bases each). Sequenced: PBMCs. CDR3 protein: CAWSADMWTRTGTRGTDTQYF. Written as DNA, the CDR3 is TGTGCCTGGAGTGCAGATATGTGGACAAGGACAGGGACTAGGGGCACAGATACGCAGTATTTT.